These 20 T cell receptor beta chains were sequenced from one sample in a study of T cell changes during pregnancy in multiple sclerosis. Using immunoSEQ multiplex PCR, the repertoire was profiled, and TCRdb retains in-frame clones only, with some absent. The sample has 40,000 or so clones; about nine tenths are singletons. This sample comprised CD8+ T cells from peripheral blood mononuclear cells, obtained in the second trimester of pregnancy. The receptors here all came from a female donor with multiple sclerosis, enrolled in a pregnancy study.

The chain links TRBV9 to TRBJ2-3; the match to TRBD2 covers 8 bases. After removal of 0 bases from V and 6 bases from J, the junction contained 9 bases not matched to a gene. The CDR3 is 16 residues long. Germline V gene sequence: CDR1 SGDLS, CDR2 YYNGEE. CDR3 sequence reads: CASSVDSGVFDDTQYF. In DNA form, the CDR3 reads TGTGCCAGCAGCGTAGATAGCGGGGTCTTTGATGATACGCAGTATTTT.

This clone was counted between two and nine times. The chain combines TRBV27 with TRBJ1-3; perhaps TRBD1 as D (6 bases). Trimming removed 8 bases at V and 0 bases at J, with 11 bases between. The CDR3 has 14 residues. Germline values: CDR1 MNHEY, CDR2 SMNVEV (reference sequence). CDR3 sequence: CASGTQSSGNTIYF. In nucleotides, the CDR3 is TGTGCCAGCGGGACACAATCCTCTGGAAACACCATATATTTT.

This chain links TRBV27 with TRBJ2-7, with D possibly TRBD1 on 6 matching bases. Germline assignment: CDR1 MNHEY and CDR2 SMNVEV (reference sequence). V was pared by 4 bases and J by 4 bases, with 11 bases between. CDR3 size: 13 residues. CDR3 coding DNA: TGTGCCAGCAGTTCACTACAGGGTTACGAGCAGTACTTC. This gives the protein CASSSLQGYEQYF.

The chain's CDR3 is CASCRREVMGETQYF. CDR3 in DNA: TGTGCCAGCTGCCGGCGGGAGGTTATGGGAGAGACCCAGTACTTC. The J gene is TRBJ2-5, the V gene TRBV6-5; 8 positions agree with TRBD2. CDR1 MNHEY and CDR2 SVGAGI come from the germline V gene. This CDR3 contains 15 residues. The V and J ends lost 8 bases and 4 bases, in that order; junction bases with no gene match: 12.

This clone was seen only a few times. The chain carries TRBV5-6 and TRBJ2-7; no definite D call. V lost 4 bases, J lost 2 bases, and 10 bases lay in between. The CDR3 sequence is 13 residues long. Germline-derived CDR1 and CDR2 are SGHDT and YYEEEE. Here the CDR3 reads CASSRTATYEQYF. The CDR3 bases are TGTGCCAGCAGCCGAACAGCAACCTACGAGCAGTACTTC.

The V and J genes are TRBV4-3 and TRBJ2-1; 7 bases are a match to TRBD2. Germline V gives CDR1 LGHNA, CDR2 YSLEER. The CDR3 is made up of 16 amino acids. Trimming at V came to 0 bases and at J to 4 bases, leaving 6 bases not matched to a gene. The CDR3 DNA reads as TGCGCCAGCAGCCAAGATACGGGGGGACTTTACAATGAGCAGTTCTTC. Translated: CASSQDTGGLYNEQFF.

The V call is TRBV2, the J call TRBJ2-1; 10 nucleotides line up with TRBD2. The CDR3 length is 15 residues. Germline assignment: CDR1 SNHLY and CDR2 FYNNEI. Germline trimming cut 4 bases from V and 3 bases from J; bases unmatched to any gene: 3. The DNA for the CDR3 is TGTGCCAGCAGTGTTAGCGGGGGGAACTACAATGAGCAGTTCTTC. This gives the protein CASSVSGGNYNEQFF.

V and J are TRBV4-1 and TRBJ1-2, with unresolved D. Germline V lookup: CDR1 MGHRA, CDR2 YSYEKL. CDR3 size: 16 residues. The V and J ends lost 0 bases and 3 bases respectively, with 14 bases between them. CDR3 loop: CASSQDRATPYYGYTF. As DNA, the CDR3 is TGCGCCAGCAGCCAAGATAGAGCCACCCCCTACTATGGCTACACCTTC.

V gene TRBV14 combines with J gene TRBJ1-1, with a possible D match to TRBD1 (5 bases). CDR3 size: 15 residues. Germline loops: CDR1 SGHDN, CDR2 FVKESK. V was clipped by 5 bases and J by 5 bases, with 18 bases between them. The CDR3 DNA is TGTGCCAGCAGCACCCGAACTACCCGACAGACTGAAGCTTTCTTT. Amino acid sequence: CASSTRTTRQTEAFF.

This chain links TRBV4-2 with TRBJ2-3; possibly TRBD2 for D (5 bases). The V gene's germline CDR1 is LGHNA and CDR2 YNFKEQ. This CDR3 has 14 amino acids. V was shortened by 4 bases and J by 5 bases, with 13 bases between the two germline ends. CDR3 amino acids: CASSPGNSLDTQYF. The CDR3 DNA sequence: TGTGCCAGCAGCCCCGGGAATAGCTTAGATACGCAGTATTTT.

The chain combines TRBV4-2 with TRBJ1-1; TRBD1 is a possible D gene (5 bases). V was cut by 4 bases and J by 2 bases, with 11 bases left in between. Germline assignment: CDR1 LGHNA and CDR2 YNFKEQ. The CDR3 has 14 residues. CDR3 sequence: CASSPEGVNTEAFF. The DNA for the CDR3 is TGTGCCAGCAGCCCTGAAGGGGTAAACACTGAAGCTTTCTTT.

J is TRBJ2-7 and V is TRBV14; 12 bases are a match to TRBD1. Germline loops: CDR1 SGHDN, CDR2 FVKESK. The J segment lost 5 bases and the V segment lost 5 bases, leaving 13 bases of the junction unmatched. CDR3 length: 17 amino acids. The CDR3 nucleotides are TGTGCCAGCAGCGAAATCATTACGGGACAGGGGGCTGACGAGCAGTACTTC. Translating gives CASSEIITGQGADEQYF.

The chain couples TRBV4-1 to TRBJ2-3; D unresolved. The CDR3 is 14 amino acids. Germline CDR1 MGHRA, CDR2 YSYEKL. Trimming took 1 base from V and 3 from J, leaving 8 bases between them. Here the CDR3 reads CASSQGAGTDTQYF. The CDR3 region has the DNA TGCGCCAGCAGCCAAGGCGCCGGGACAGATACGCAGTATTTT.

This sequence joins TRBV6-4 and TRBJ2-2; TRBD2 matches at 8 bases. Germline values: CDR1 MRHNA, CDR2 SNTAGT. The CDR3 runs 18 residues. V trimming: 0 bases; J trimming: 3 bases; junction bases outside the gene matches: 9. The CDR3 nucleotides are TGTGCCAGCAGTGACTCGATGGTTTACGGGAGGGACACCGGGGAGCTGTTTTTT. It specifies CASSDSMVYGRDTGELFF.

This chain links TRBV5-1 with TRBJ2-3, with TRBD2 matching over 9 bases. V gave up 6 bases and J gave up 1 base; unmatched junction bases: 9. The CDR3 covers 16 residues. Germline V CDR1 and CDR2: SGHRS, YFSETQ. The CDR3 coding sequence is TGCGCCAGCACCCTAGCGGGATTCGTGGGCACAGATACGCAGTATTTT. It encodes CASTLAGFVGTDTQYF. Complete variable domain (other parts from reference TRBV5-1 and TRBJ2-3): KAGVTQTPRYLIKTRGQQVTLSCSPISGHRSVSWYQQTPGQGLQFLFEYFSETQRNKGNFPGRFSGRQFSNSRSEMNVSTLELGDSALYLCASTLAGFVGTDTQYFGPGTRLTVL.

This chain joins TRBV4-1 and TRBJ2-2; D gene unclear. V was cut by 4 bases and J by 6 bases, with 12 bases left in between. This CDR3 is built from 14 residues. CDR1 is MGHRA and CDR2 is YSYEKL in the germline V gene. CDR3: CASSPEFTAGELFF. The CDR3 DNA sequence: TGCGCCAGCAGCCCAGAATTCACGGCCGGGGAGCTGTTTTTT.

V usage is TRBV6-1 and J usage is TRBJ2-3, with 9 bases aligning to TRBD2. With V trimmed by 5 bases and J by 2 bases, 5 bases remained unmatched. Germline CDR1 MNHNS, CDR2 SASEGT. The CDR3 contains 15 residues. CDR3 bases: TGTGCCAGCAGTCGACTAGCGGACAACACAGATACGCAGTATTTT. Its translation: CASSRLADNTDTQYF.

J is TRBJ2-5 and V is TRBV11-2, with TRBD2 matching 10 bases. Per germline, CDR1 SGHAT and CDR2 FQNNGV. The CDR3 extends over 17 amino acids. Trimming removed 4 bases from V and 4 bases from J; junction bases left unmatched: 12. The CDR3, as DNA: TGTGCCAGCAGCTCCTTCGAGCGGGAGGGGGGGGGAGAGACCCAGTACTTC. Protein product: CASSSFEREGGGETQYF.

The V call is TRBV9, the J call TRBJ2-7; D call uncertain. The CDR3 has 14 residues. V lost 1 base, J lost 7 bases, and 15 bases lay in between. Germline V lookup: CDR1 SGDLS, CDR2 YYNGEE. Here the CDR3 reads CASSVNAEYGEQYF. The CDR3 bases are TGTGCCAGCAGCGTAAATGCGGAGTACGGGGAGCAGTACTTC.

This chain connects TRBV5-6 to TRBJ2-2, with 12 positions matching TRBD2. The germline CDR1 and CDR2 sequences are SGHDT and YYEEEE. Losses at the gene ends were 4 bases for V and 0 bases for J; bases not matched to a gene: 10. The CDR3 has 19 residues. The CDR3 is CASSETSGSSLPNTGELFF. CDR3 in DNA: TGTGCCAGCAGCGAGACTAGCGGGAGCTCTCTTCCGAACACCGGGGAGCTGTTTTTT.